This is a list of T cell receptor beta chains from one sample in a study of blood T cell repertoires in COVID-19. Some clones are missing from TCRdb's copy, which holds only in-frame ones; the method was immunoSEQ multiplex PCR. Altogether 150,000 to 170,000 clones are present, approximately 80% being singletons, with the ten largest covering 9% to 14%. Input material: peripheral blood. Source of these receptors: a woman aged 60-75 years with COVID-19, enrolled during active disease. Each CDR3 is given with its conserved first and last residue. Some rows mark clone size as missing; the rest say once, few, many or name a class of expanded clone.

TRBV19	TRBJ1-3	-	CASSTRTGTGPGNTIYF
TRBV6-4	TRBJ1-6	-	CASSVRDSGNSPLHF
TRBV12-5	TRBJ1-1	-	CASGLPMGGSEAFF
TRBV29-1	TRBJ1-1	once	CSVDGTGTEAFF
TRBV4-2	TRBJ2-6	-	CASSRGQGAAGANVLTF
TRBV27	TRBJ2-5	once	CASSLFASGGLQTQYF
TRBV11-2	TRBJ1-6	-	CASSLLVNSSPLHF
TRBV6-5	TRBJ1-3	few	CASSYKPPQGNTIYF
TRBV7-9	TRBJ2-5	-	CASSSGGGKETQYF
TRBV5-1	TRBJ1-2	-	CASSFSGEGYTF
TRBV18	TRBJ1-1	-	CASSPTTGIRTEAFF
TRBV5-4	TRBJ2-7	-	CASSSTLNYEQYF
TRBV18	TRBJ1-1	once	CASSPLRRGAGLEAFF
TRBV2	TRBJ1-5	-	CASSDFIGNQPQHF
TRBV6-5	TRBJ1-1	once	CASRSGRDTEAFF
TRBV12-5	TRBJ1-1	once	CASGLVQGTTEAFF
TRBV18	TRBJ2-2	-	CASSPARGGYGGELFF
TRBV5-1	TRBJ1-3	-	CASSFTALSGNTIYF
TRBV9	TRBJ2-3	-	CASSSRQGSTDTQYF
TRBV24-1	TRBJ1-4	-	CATSDPSSPGEKLFF
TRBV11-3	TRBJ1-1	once	CASSSGNTEAFF
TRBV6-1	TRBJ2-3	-	CASSDVGRLTDTQYF
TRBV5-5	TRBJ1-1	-	CASSSSNTEAFF
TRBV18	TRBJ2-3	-	CASSHRTDIKAYTQYF
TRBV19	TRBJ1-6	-	CASSIDRGTVDSPLHF
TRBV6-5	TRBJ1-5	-	CASSLTGGPNQPQHF
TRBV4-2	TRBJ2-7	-	CASSQDISGSSSYEQYF
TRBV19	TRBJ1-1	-	CASRDRNTEAFF
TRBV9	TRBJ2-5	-	CASSVGRAGGPGTQYF
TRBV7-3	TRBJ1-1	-	CASSLGRQTEAFF
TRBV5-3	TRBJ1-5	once	CARSSEQGWQPQHF
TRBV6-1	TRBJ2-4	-	CASSEAADRVQNIQYF
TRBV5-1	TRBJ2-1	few	CASTGTSGQRRTYNEQFF
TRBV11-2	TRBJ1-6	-	CASSSRQETNNSPLHF
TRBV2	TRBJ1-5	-	CASSRGQGNNQPQHF
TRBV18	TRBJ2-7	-	CASSGTGQPYEQYF
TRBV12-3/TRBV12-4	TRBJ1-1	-	CASSFRGNTEAFF
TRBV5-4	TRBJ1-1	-	CASSLAEDTEAFF
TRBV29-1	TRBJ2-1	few	CSAYAPTGNYNEQFF
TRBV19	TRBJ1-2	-	CASSIVLLANYGYTF
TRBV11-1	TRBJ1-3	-	CASSLAWSSGNTIYF
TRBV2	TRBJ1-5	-	CASSPRQGTRNQPQHF
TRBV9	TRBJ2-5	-	CASSVGLDF
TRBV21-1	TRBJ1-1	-	CASSKARRDSNTEAFF
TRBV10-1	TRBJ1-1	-	CASSAMGTEAFF
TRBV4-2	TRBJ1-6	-	CASSQDGGASYNSPLHF
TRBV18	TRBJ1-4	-	CASSAVHEKLFF
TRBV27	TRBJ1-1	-	CASSEGMNTEAFF
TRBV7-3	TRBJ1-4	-	CASSLSRGEKLFF
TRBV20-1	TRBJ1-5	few	CSASRQGVRGNQPQHF
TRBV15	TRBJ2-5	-	CATSREQGRLGTQYF
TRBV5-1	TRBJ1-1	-	CASGVRGNTEAFF
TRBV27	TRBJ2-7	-	CASSPYRESYEQYF
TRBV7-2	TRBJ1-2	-	CASSLTGAYGYTF
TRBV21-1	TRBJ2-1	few	CASSKWGLGTAGNEQFF
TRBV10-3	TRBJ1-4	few	CAISEGQGRTNEKLFF
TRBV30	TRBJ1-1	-	CAWTGELWTEAFF
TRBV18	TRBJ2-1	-	CASSPRAGERDEQFF
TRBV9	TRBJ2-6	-	CASSVTTHGANVLTF